Each of the 32 T cell receptor beta chains below was sequenced from the same sample in a study of blood T cell repertoires in COVID-19. The repertoire was sequenced with immunoSEQ multiplex PCR; TCRdb's copy has only in-frame clones and lacks some. The table has 140,000 or so clones, 87% seen once; the top ten hold roughly 37%. What was sequenced was peripheral blood. Source of these receptors: a middle-aged man who had recovered from COVID-19.

Concerning this clone itself: Other DNA sequences in the same sample also yield this CDR3. The V call is TRBV6-5, the J call TRBJ1-3; no firm D call. Trimming took off 2 bases at V and 0 bases at J, with 8 bases between the two ends. Germline lookup yields CDR1 MNHEY and CDR2 SVGAGI. The CDR3 covers 15 residues. CDR3 sequence: CASSYLRSSGNTIYF. CDR3 nucleotide sequence: TGTGCCAGCAGTTACCTGCGGAGCTCTGGAAACACCATATATTTT.

This clone has only one observation. V and J are TRBV9 and TRBJ1-1, with TRBD1 matching over 7 bases. CDR1 is SGDLS, CDR2 YYNGEE, per germline. After removal of 4 bases from V and 3 bases from J, the junction contained 9 bases not matched to a gene. The CDR3 is 15 amino acids. The CDR3, as DNA: TGTGCCAGCAGCCCCACTGGGACAGCTCACACTGAAGCTTTCTTT. Protein product: CASSPTGTAHTEAFF.

This clone was recorded a few times. The CDR3 DNA sequence: TGTGCCAGCAGTGAATTTAGAACGGGGGGATTTGGAAACACCATATATTTT. As protein: CASSEFRTGGFGNTIYF. This chain uses TRBV25-1 with TRBJ1-3; possible D gene TRBD1, 5 bases. V gave up 1 base and J gave up 3 bases, with 16 bases separating them. In germline, CDR1 is MGHDK, CDR2 SYGVNS. CDR3 length equals 17 residues.

V and J are TRBV7-9 and TRBJ1-1, with D uncertain. The germline gives CDR1 SEHNR, CDR2 FQNEAQ (reference sequence). CDR3 length: 14 residues. V gave up 2 bases and J gave up 1 base, with 8 bases separating them. The DNA for the CDR3 is TGTGCCAGCAGCTTATCTTTCGGGAACACTGAAGCTTTCTTT. Translating it yields CASSLSFGNTEAFF. The whole variable domain, remainder taken from reference TRBV7-9 and TRBJ1-1, is DTGVSQNPRHKITKRGQNVTFRCDPISEHNRLYWYRQTLGQGPEFLTYFQNEAQLEKSRLLSDRFSAERPKGSFSTLEIQRTEQGDSAMYLCASSLSFGNTEAFFGQGTRLTVV.

The chain employs TRBV4-3 and TRBJ1-2, with TRBD1 matching over 8 bases. CDR3 length: 17 amino acids. The junction had 14 bases not matched to a gene; V was cut back by 3 bases and J by 5 bases. CDR1 LGHNA and CDR2 YSLEER come from the germline V gene. The DNA for the CDR3 is TGCGCCAGCAGCCAGGCCCTTCCCCAGGGGGCAGGGTATGGCTACACCTTC. Its protein product is CASSQALPQGAGYGYTF.

The chain links TRBV9 to TRBJ1-3, with a possible D match to TRBD1 (6 bases). This CDR3 region has 15 residues. V shed 0 bases and J shed 4 bases, with 11 bases lying between them. CDR1 and CDR2 (germline): SGDLS, YYNGEE. CDR3 DNA: TGTGCCAGCAGCGTAGTGGACAGTGGAGGAAACACCATATATTTT. It encodes CASSVVDSGGNTIYF.

The chain carries TRBV30 and TRBJ2-4; tentatively, D is TRBD2 (5 bases). The V end was cut by 0 bases, the J end by 6 bases, with 6 bases between. CDR1 GTSNPN and CDR2 SVGIG come from the germline V gene (reference sequence). This CDR3 spans 12 amino acids. In DNA, the CDR3 is TGTGCCTGGAGTGTACGGGGAAACATTCAGTACTTC. This encodes CAWSVRGNIQYF.

This chain links TRBV30 with TRBJ1-6, with 10 bases matching TRBD1. CDR3 length equals 16 residues. V shed 4 bases and J 6 bases; nucleotides not matched to a gene: 9. Germline V gives CDR1 GTSNPN, CDR2 SVGIG (reference sequence). CDR3 sequence: CAWTGQGIFGNSPLHF. The CDR3 nucleotides are TGTGCCTGGACGGGACAGGGGATTTTTGGTAATTCACCCCTCCACTTT.

The rearrangement joins TRBV6-6 to TRBJ2-7; tentative D call: TRBD2 (6 bases). The CDR3 loop spans 16 amino acids. V was shortened by 5 bases and J by 7 bases, with 24 bases between the two germline ends. CDR1 and CDR2 (germline): MNHNY, SVGAGI (reference sequence). The CDR3 reads CASSTGTGPKSMEQYF. CDR3 DNA sequence: TGTGCCAGCAGTACCGGGACTGGTCCGAAGAGTATGGAGCAGTACTTC.

The chain combines TRBV7-2 with TRBJ1-1, with TRBD1 matching over 7 bases. V shed 3 bases and J 5 bases; nucleotides not matched to a gene: 9. CDR1 is SGHTA and CDR2 is FQGNSA in the germline V gene. This CDR3 is built from 15 residues. As DNA, the CDR3 is TGTGCCAGCAGCTTGACAGGGTCCTCCGTAACTGAAGCTTTCTTT. This codes for CASSLTGSSVTEAFF.

The V call is TRBV6-5, the J call TRBJ1-3; no clear D gene. V was trimmed by 2 bases and J by 0 bases, leaving 5 bases between them. The CDR3 extends over 14 amino acids. The V gene's germline CDR1 is MNHEY and CDR2 SVGAGI. The CDR3 here is CASSYTGSGNTIYF. For the CDR3, the DNA is TGTGCCAGCAGTTACACGGGCTCTGGAAACACCATATATTTT.

The chain has TRBV4-3 and TRBJ1-2; TRBD1 matches 8 bases. Germline loops: CDR1 LGHNA, CDR2 YSLEER. The CDR3 loop spans 14 amino acids. V was clipped by 1 base and J by 10 bases; unmatched bases: 8. CDR3 nucleotide sequence: TGCGCCAGCAGCCAAGTCGGGGGGACAGGAGCCTACACCTTC. Protein product: CASSQVGGTGAYTF.

This clone was counted between two and nine times. The chain recombines TRBV14 with TRBJ2-7; D possibly corresponds to TRBD2 (6 bases). The CDR3 length is 13 residues. CDR1 is SGHDN, CDR2 FVKESK, per germline. V lost 0 bases, J lost 13 bases, and 16 bases lay in between. CDR3 nucleotides: TGTGCCAGCAGCCAAGATAGGGGCTCGGGAGCCTACTTC. Its protein is CASSQDRGSGAYF.

The chain is built from TRBV10-3 and TRBJ2-2, with 8 positions matching TRBD1. The V and J ends lost 7 bases and 4 bases, in that order; junction bases with no gene match: 5. This CDR3 has 14 amino acids. The V gene's germline CDR1 is ENHRY and CDR2 SYGVKD. This CDR3 is CAIMQGAGTGELFF. The DNA of the CDR3 is TGTGCCATCATGCAGGGGGCAGGCACCGGGGAGCTGTTTTTT.

As to this clone: Other DNA sequences in this specimen translate into the identical CDR3. The chain uses TRBV6-2 or TRBV6-3 and TRBJ2-7; 8 bases fit TRBD1. Germline V gene lookup returns CDR1 MNHEY and CDR2 SVGEGT. This CDR3 has 14 amino acids. Losses at the gene ends were 2 bases for V and 3 bases for J; bases not matched to a gene: 3. CDR3 nucleotides: TGTGCCAGCAGTTACCCTGGACAGGGCTACGAGCAGTACTTC. Translation gives CASSYPGQGYEQYF.

J is TRBJ2-1 and V is TRBV5-6; 9 nucleotides line up with TRBD1. V dropped 3 bases and J dropped 6; count of bases not matched to a gene: 10. The V gene's germline CDR1 is SGHDT and CDR2 YYEEEE. The CDR3 has 16 residues. The CDR3 nucleotides are TGTGCCAGCAGCTATACAGGGGGCTATTCGGGCAATGAGCAGTTCTTC. Translated: CASSYTGGYSGNEQFF.

The chain recombines TRBV6-1 with TRBJ2-1, with TRBD2 matching over 7 bases. J lost 3 bases, V lost 2 bases, and 4 bases had no gene match. The CDR3 length is 15 residues. Germline V gene lookup returns CDR1 MNHNS and CDR2 SASEGT. The CDR3 region has the DNA TGTGCCAGCAGTGAAATGGGGGGGGACTACAATGAGCAGTTCTTC. Translating it yields CASSEMGGDYNEQFF.

The chain is built from TRBV7-2 and TRBJ2-5; 11 bases match TRBD2. The CDR3 totals 17 residues. Germline CDR1 is SGHTA and CDR2 is FQGNSA. Losses at the gene ends were 2 bases for V and 6 bases for J; bases not matched to a gene: 11. This CDR3 reads CASSLSSSGGASKTQYF. The CDR3 DNA follows: TGTGCCAGCAGCTTAAGTAGTAGCGGGGGGGCCAGTAAGACCCAGTACTTC. Filled out from reference TRBV7-2 and TRBJ2-5, the complete variable domain reads GAGVSQSPSNKVTEKGKDVELRCDPISGHTALYWYRQSLGQGLEFLIYFQGNSAPDKSGLPSDRFSAERTGGSVSTLTIQRTQQEDSAVYLCASSLSSSGGASKTQYFGPGTRLLVL.

V and J are TRBV3-1 (or the pseudogene TRBV3-2) and TRBJ2-5; weak D call: TRBD1 (6 bases). Trimming removed 4 bases from V and 5 bases from J, with 20 bases in between. Per the germline V gene, CDR1 is LGHDT and CDR2 is YNNKEL (reference sequence). This CDR3 is 16 amino acids long. CDR3 nucleotide sequence: TGTGCCAGCAGCCTGGATGATTACAGGGCGCTCGAGACCCAGTACTTC. Translated: CASSLDDYRALETQYF.

The genes are TRBV5-6 and TRBJ1-2, with 10 positions matching TRBD1. There are 16 residues in the CDR3. The ends lost 1 base at V and 5 bases at J; junction bases unmatched: 8. Germline CDR1 reads SGHDT; CDR2 reads YYEEEE. The CDR3 DNA reads as TGTGCCAGCAGCTTGTATGGGACAGGGGATTCATATGGCTACACCTTC. This sequence encodes CASSLYGTGDSYGYTF.

This clone was seen more than once but under ten times. This chain links TRBV4-2 with TRBJ1-2; D gene unclear. The CDR3 spans 12 residues. Per germline, CDR1 LGHNA and CDR2 YNFKEQ. The germline V and J ends were trimmed by 4 bases and 8 bases, with 11 bases remaining between them. In DNA, the CDR3 is TGTGCCAGCAGCCTCCAAGAACAGGGCTACACCTTC. Its protein is CASSLQEQGYTF.

This chain connects TRBV6-6 to TRBJ1-4; 7 bases align to TRBD1. The CDR3 extends over 15 amino acids. Germline trimming cut 6 bases from V and 5 bases from J; bases unmatched to any gene: 9. The germline CDR1 and CDR2 sequences are MNHNY and SVGAGI (reference sequence). The CDR3 DNA sequence: TGTGCCAGCAGATCCTCCGGGACAGCAAATGAAAAACTGTTTTTT. Its protein product is CASRSSGTANEKLFF.

The V call is TRBV9, the J call TRBJ2-7; TRBD1 matches 11 bases. Looked up from germline, CDR1 is SGDLS and CDR2 is YYNGEE. The CDR3 runs 14 residues. Trimming at V came to 3 bases and at J to 7 bases, leaving 6 bases not matched to a gene. Written as DNA, the CDR3 is TGTGCCAGCAGCGCCGGACAGGGGGCGCAAGAGCAGTACTTC. As protein: CASSAGQGAQEQYF. Full variable domain (rest looked up from reference TRBV9 and TRBJ2-7): DSGVTQTPKHLITATGQRVTLRCSPRSGDLSVYWYQQSLDQGLQFLIQYYNGEERAKGNILERFSAQQFPDLHSELNLSSLELGDSALYFCASSAGQGAQEQYFGPGTRLTVT.

The rearrangement uses TRBV7-3 and TRBJ2-1, with TRBD1 matching 8 bases. The ends lost 5 bases at V and 12 bases at J; junction bases unmatched: 15. The CDR3 is made up of 15 amino acids. The V gene's germline CDR1 is SGHTA and CDR2 FQGTGA. CDR3 loop: CASSDGTGSLPGQFF. CDR3 in DNA: TGTGCCAGCAGCGATGGGACAGGTAGCCTTCCAGGGCAGTTCTTC.

This clone appeared a single time. V and J are TRBV7-2 and TRBJ2-1; D possibly corresponds to TRBD2 (5 bases). Germline-derived CDR1 and CDR2 are SGHTA and FQGNSA. The CDR3 totals 15 residues. Between the trimmed V and J ends, which lost 2 bases and 7 bases, there was a span of 15 bases. Written as DNA, the CDR3 is TGTGCCAGCAGCTTAAGAGGAGGAGCGGCAAATGAGCAGTTCTTC. Its protein product is CASSLRGGAANEQFF.

The chain combines TRBV7-2 with TRBJ1-2; D is uncertain. CDR1 SGHTA and CDR2 FQGNSA come from the germline V gene. Trimming left V 5 bases short and J 6 bases short, with 16 bases between. This CDR3 is built from 14 residues. CDR3 loop: CASSPYRSEDGYTF. CDR3 DNA sequence: TGTGCCAGCAGCCCGTACCGCTCGGAGGATGGCTACACCTTC.

The chain couples TRBV4-3 to TRBJ2-3; 12 positions match TRBD2. This CDR3 comprises 17 residues. J was trimmed by 5 bases and V by 1 base; bases with no gene match: 7. The V gene's germline CDR1 is LGHNA and CDR2 YSLEER. This CDR3 reads CASSQGWSSGGEDTQYF. For the CDR3, the DNA is TGCGCCAGCAGCCAAGGATGGTCTAGCGGGGGGGAAGATACGCAGTATTTT.

V is TRBV4-1 and J is TRBJ2-7; D call uncertain. The germline V gene has CDR1 MGHRA and CDR2 YSYEKL. The CDR3 runs to 16 residues. The ends were cut back, 0 bases at V and 2 bases at J, with 14 bases in the middle. Written as DNA, the CDR3 is TGCGCCAGCAGCCAAGATTGGGCCCCGGCCCCCTACGAGCAGTACTTC. Its translation is CASSQDWAPAPYEQYF.

The chain recombines TRBV11-3 with TRBJ1-1, with D uncertain. In germline, CDR1 is SGHNT, CDR2 YENEEA. The CDR3 has 14 residues. V was cut by 3 bases and J by 1 base, with 9 bases left in between. CDR3 bases: TGTGCCAGCAGCTTTCATGCAGAGAACACTGAAGCTTTCTTT. Translated: CASSFHAENTEAFF. Using reference TRBV11-3 and TRBJ1-1 for the parts outside the CDR3, the full variable domain is EAGVVQSPRYKIIEKKQPVAFWCNPISGHNTLYWYLQNLGQGPELLIRYENEEAVDDSQLPKDRFSAERLKGVDSTLKIQPAELGDSAVYLCASSFHAENTEAFFGQGTRLTVV.

V gene TRBV9 combines with J gene TRBJ1-2; possibly TRBD1 for D (5 bases). From germline, CDR1 is SGDLS and CDR2 YYNGEE. Deletions cut 3 bases from V and 5 bases from J, with 17 bases between. This CDR3 contains 15 residues. The CDR3 reads CASSAEGSRAYGYTF. CDR3 coding DNA: TGTGCCAGCAGCGCGGAGGGGAGTCGGGCTTATGGCTACACCTTC.

This sequence joins TRBV6-5 and TRBJ1-3; D is ambiguous. Germline CDR1 is MNHEY and CDR2 is SVGAGI. This CDR3 spans 15 amino acids. V dropped 3 bases and J dropped 1 base, with 10 bases sitting between them. The CDR3 loop reads CASSYIVGSGNTIYF. Written as DNA, the CDR3 is TGTGCCAGCAGTTATATAGTTGGTTCTGGAAACACCATATATTTT.

This rearrangement joins TRBV11-2 to TRBJ1-2; TRBD1 is a possible D gene (6 bases). Germline CDR1 reads SGHAT; CDR2 reads FQNNGV. The V gene lost 5 bases and the J gene lost 0 bases, with 16 bases spanning the gap. The CDR3 has 16 residues. Here the CDR3 DNA reads TGTGCCAGCAGCCCCTCCGGGACACAAACTAACTATGGCTACACCTTC. This sequence encodes CASSPSGTQTNYGYTF.